This T cell receptor beta chain stems from a study of type 1 and type 2 diabetes patients. The PCR template was genomic DNA. Multiplex PCR with 30 forward and 13 reverse primers amplified the TCR beta CDR3. TCRdb used MiXCR to reprocess the multiplex PCR reads, holding one entry per CDR3 protein. Altogether under 300,000 distinct CDR3 sequences are present, 47% being singletons, with the ten largest covering about 13%. The germline V gene encodes CDR1 KGHDR and CDR2 SFDVKD. This CDR3 spans 12 amino acids. V was shortened by 4 bases and J by 8 bases, with 7 bases between the two germline ends. Sample: peripheral blood mononuclear cells (PBMCs). V usage is TRBV24-1 and J usage is TRBJ1-4, with D perhaps TRBD1 (5 bases). This TCR came from a man between 18 and 35 years old with type 2 diabetes. In DNA form, the CDR3 reads TGTGCCACCAGTGAGCCAGGGGAAAAACTGTTTTTT. Protein: CATSEPGEKLFF.